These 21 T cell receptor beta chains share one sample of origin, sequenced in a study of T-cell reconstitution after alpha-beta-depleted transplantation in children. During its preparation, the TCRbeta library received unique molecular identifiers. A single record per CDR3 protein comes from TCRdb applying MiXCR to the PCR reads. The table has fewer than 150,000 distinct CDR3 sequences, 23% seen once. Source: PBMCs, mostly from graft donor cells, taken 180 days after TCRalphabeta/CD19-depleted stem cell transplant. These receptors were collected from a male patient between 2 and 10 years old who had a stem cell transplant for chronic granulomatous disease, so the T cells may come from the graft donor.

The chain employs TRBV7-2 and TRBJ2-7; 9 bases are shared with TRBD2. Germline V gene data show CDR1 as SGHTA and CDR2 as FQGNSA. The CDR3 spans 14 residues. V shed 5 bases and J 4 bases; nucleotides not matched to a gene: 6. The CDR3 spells CASSPRLAGYEQYF. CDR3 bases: TGTGCCAGCAGCCCCCGGCTAGCGGGGTACGAGCAGTACTTC.

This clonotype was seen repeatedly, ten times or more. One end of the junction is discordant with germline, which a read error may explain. CDR3 nucleotide sequence: TGCGCCAGCAGCCCAGGGGTCCAAGAGACCCAGTACTTC. This codes for CASSPGVQETQYF. V is TRBV18 and J is TRBJ2-5, with D maybe TRBD1 (6 bases). The CDR3 totals 13 residues. The germline gives CDR1 KGHSH, CDR2 LQKENI.

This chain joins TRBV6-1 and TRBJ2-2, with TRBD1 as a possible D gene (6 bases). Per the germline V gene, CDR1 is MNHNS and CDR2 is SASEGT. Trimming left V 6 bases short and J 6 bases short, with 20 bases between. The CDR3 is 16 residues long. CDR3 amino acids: CASRNLERGFAGELFF. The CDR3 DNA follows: TGTGCCAGCAGGAACCTTGAGAGGGGGTTTGCCGGGGAGCTGTTTTTT.

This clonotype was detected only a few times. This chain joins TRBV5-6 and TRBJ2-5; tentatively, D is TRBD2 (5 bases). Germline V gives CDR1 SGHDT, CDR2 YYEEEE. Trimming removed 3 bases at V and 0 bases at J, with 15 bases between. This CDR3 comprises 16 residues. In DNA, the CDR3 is TGTGCCAGCAGCTCTTTTGGGCGGGTCAACCAAGAGACCCAGTACTTC. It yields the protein CASSSFGRVNQETQYF.

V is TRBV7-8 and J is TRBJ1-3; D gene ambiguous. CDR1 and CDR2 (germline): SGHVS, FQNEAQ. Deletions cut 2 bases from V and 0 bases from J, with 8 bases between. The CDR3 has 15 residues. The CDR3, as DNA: TGTGCCAGCAGCTTATCACTCTTCTCTGGAAACACCATATATTTT. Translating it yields CASSLSLFSGNTIYF.

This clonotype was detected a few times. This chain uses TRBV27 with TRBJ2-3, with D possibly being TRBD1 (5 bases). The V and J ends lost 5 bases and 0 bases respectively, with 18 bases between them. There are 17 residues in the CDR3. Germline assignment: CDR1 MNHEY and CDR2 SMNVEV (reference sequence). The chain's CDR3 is CASSPNRRVYSTDTQYF. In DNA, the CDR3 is TGTGCCAGCAGTCCCAACCGCAGGGTCTATAGCACAGATACGCAGTATTTT.

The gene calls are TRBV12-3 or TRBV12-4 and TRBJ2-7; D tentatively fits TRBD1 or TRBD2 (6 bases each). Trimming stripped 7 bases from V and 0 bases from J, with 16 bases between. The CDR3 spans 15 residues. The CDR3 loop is CASTTGPGSSYEQYF. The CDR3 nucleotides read TGTGCCAGCACGACAGGCCCCGGGAGCTCCTACGAGCAGTACTTC.

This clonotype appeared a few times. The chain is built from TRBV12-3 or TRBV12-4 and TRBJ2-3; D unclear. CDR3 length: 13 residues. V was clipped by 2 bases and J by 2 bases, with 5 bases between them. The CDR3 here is CASSLHSTDTQYF. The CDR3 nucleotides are TGTGCCAGCAGTTTACATTCCACAGATACGCAGTATTTT.

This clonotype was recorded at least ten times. CDR3: CASSPAWGGIDNEQFF. The CDR3 DNA reads as TGTGCCAGCAGCCCTGCGTGGGGGGGGATAGACAATGAGCAGTTCTTC. The chain recombines TRBV12-3 or TRBV12-4 with TRBJ2-1, with 7 nucleotides matching TRBD2. This CDR3 has 16 amino acids. V trimming: 6 bases; J trimming: 5 bases; junction bases outside the gene matches: 13.

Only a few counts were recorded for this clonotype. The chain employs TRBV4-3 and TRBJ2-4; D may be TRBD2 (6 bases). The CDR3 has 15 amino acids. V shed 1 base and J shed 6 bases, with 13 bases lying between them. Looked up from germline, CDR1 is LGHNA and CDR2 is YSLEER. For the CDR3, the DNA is TGCGCCAGCAGCCAAGTCGGGGGAGTTGGAAACATTCAGTACTTC. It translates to CASSQVGGVGNIQYF.

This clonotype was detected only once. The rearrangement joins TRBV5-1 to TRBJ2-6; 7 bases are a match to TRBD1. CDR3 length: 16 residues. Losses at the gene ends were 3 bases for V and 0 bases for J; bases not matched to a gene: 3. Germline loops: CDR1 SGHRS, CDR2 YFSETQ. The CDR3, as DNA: TGCGCCAGCAGCTCGGACAGGACCTCTGGGGCCAACGTCCTGACTTTC. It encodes CASSSDRTSGANVLTF.

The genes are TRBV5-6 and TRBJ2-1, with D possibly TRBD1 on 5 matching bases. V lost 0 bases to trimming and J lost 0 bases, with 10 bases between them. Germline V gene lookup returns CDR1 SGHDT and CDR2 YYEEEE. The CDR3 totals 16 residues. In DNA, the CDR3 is TGTGCCAGCAGCTTGGCACAGGATTACTCCTACAATGAGCAGTTCTTC. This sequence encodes CASSLAQDYSYNEQFF.

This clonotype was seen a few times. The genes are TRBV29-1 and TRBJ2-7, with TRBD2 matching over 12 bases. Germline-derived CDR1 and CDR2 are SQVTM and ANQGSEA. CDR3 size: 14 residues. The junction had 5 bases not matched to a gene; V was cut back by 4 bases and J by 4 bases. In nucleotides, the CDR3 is TGCAGCGTTGCAGGACTAGCGGGAAAGTACGAGCAGTACTTC. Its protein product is CSVAGLAGKYEQYF.

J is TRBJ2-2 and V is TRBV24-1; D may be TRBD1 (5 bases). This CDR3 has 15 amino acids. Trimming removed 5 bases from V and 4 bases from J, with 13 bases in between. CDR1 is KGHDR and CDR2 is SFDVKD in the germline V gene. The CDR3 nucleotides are TGTGCCACCAGTGGGCATGGGGCAGGCACCGGGGAGCTGTTTTTT. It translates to CATSGHGAGTGELFF.

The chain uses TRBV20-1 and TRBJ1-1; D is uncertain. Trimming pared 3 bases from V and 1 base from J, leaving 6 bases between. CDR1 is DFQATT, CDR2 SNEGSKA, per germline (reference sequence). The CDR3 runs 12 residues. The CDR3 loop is CSARLRNTEAFF. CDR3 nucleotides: TGCAGTGCTAGGCTGAGGAACACTGAAGCTTTCTTT.

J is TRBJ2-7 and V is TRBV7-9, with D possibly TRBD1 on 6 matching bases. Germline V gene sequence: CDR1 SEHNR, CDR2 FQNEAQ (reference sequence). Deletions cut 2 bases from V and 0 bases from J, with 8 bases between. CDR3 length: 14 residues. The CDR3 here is CASSLQGSSYEQYF. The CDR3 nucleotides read TGTGCCAGCAGCTTACAGGGGTCCTCCTACGAGCAGTACTTC.

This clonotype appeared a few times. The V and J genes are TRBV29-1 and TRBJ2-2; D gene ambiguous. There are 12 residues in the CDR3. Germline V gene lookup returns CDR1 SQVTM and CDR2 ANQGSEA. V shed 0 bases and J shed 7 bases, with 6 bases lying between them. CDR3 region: CSVEEGIGELFF. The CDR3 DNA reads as TGCAGCGTTGAAGAGGGAATCGGGGAGCTGTTTTTT.

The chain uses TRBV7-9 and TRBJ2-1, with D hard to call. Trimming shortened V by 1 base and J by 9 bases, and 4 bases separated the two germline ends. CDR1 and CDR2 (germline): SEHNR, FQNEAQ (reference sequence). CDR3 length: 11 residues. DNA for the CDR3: TGTGCCAGCAGCTTAGGACCTGAGCAGTTCTTC. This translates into CASSLGPEQFF.

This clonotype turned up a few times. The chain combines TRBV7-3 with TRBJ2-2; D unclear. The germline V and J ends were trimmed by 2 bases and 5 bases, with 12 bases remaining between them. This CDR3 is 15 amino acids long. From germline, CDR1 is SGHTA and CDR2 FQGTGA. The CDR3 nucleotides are TGTGCCAGCAGCTTACTACAGAGGTGGACCGGGGAGCTGTTTTTT. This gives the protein CASSLLQRWTGELFF.

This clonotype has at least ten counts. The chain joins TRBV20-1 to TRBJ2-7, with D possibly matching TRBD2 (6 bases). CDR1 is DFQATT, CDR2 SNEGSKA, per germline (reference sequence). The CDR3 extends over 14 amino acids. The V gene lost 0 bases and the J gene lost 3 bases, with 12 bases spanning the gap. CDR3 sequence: CSARDDAGYYEQYF. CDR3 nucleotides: TGCAGTGCTAGAGACGACGCGGGGTACTACGAGCAGTACTTC.

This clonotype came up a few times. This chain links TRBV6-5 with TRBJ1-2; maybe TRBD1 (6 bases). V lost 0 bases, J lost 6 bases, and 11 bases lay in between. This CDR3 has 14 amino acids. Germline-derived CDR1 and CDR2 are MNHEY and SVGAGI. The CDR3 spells CASSYSTNRDGYTF. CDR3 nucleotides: TGTGCCAGCAGTTACTCGACTAACAGGGATGGCTACACCTTC.